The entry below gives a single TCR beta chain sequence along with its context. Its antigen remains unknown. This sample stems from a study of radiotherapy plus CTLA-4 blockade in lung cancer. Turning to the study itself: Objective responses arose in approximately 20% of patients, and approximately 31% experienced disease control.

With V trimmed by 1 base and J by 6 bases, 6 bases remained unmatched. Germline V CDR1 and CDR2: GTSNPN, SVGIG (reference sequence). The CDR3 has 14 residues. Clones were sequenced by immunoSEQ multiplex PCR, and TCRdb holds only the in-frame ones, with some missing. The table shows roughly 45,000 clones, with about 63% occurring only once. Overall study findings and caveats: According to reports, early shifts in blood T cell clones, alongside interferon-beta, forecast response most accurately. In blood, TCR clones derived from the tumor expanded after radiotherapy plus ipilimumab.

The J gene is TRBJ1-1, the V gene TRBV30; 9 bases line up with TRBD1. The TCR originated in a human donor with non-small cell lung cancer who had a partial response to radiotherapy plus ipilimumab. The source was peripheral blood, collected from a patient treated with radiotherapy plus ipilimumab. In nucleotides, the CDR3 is TGTGCCTGGAGTGGGGGACAGGGAAGGGCTGAAGCTTTCTTT. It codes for CAWSGGQGRAEAFF.